The text below deals with one T cell receptor beta chain. Its antigen is not identified. Donors comprised only Caucasian adults living in Nashville, Tennessee. DNA at about 190 ng, approximately 30,000 T cell genomes, went into sorted-subset replicate PCRs. Assay: immunoSEQ multiplex PCR; the TCRdb copy retains only in-frame clones and omits some. The sample yields 2 million to 2.5 million clones, 85% to 95% seen once. This CDR3 has 17 residues. Trimming pared 6 bases from V and 3 bases from J, leaving 18 bases between. Germline V CDR1 and CDR2: KGHSH, LQKENI. This entry comes from a study of shared clonotypes between healthy human individuals. Study-level results: Limited genetic and exposure-history diversity came from having few donors. Against clonotypes common to all four donors, non-shared ones had lower generation probabilities.

The chain links TRBV18 to TRBJ2-6; D is possibly TRBD1 (6 bases). Material for sequencing was naive CD4+ T cells from PBMCs. Specified subset: CD45RA+ positively selected. This clonotype was obtained from a man aged 18-30 years in good health. Some clones in this sample may be carry-over from other donors' samples. CDR3 nucleotide sequence: TGTGCCAGCTCCCAGATGAGGGGGAGTGGTGGGGCCAACGTCCTGACTTTC. Translation: CASSQMRGSGGANVLTF.